The rows below give T cell receptor beta chains drawn from one sample of a study of chemoradiotherapy in HPV16-positive cancers. Clones were read by immunoSEQ multiplex PCR, and TCRdb kept only the in-frame ones, dropping some. The profile shows about 2,200 clones, around four fifths of them singletons. The source was tumor tissue, collected from a patient who underwent chemoradiotherapy. These TCRs come from a human donor with HPV-associated anogenital cancer. Each CDR3 is given with its conserved first and last residue. A D gene is named only where the DNA matches it firmly. Clone sizes are given selectively: once, few, many, or a class where the clone is expanded.

len | abundance | d_gene | j_gene | v_gene | CDR3aa | CDR3nt
14 | - | - | TRBJ1-6 | TRBV30 | CAWSLVSSGSPLHF | TGTGCCTGGAGTCTGGTTAGTTCAGGTTCACCCCTCCACTTT
16 | once | - | TRBJ1-6 | TRBV9 | CASSRDWSSYNSPLHF | TGTGCCAGCAGCCGTGACTGGAGCTCCTATAATTCACCCCTCCACTTT
12 | - | - | TRBJ1-1 | TRBV27 | CASMRGSAEAFF | TGTGCCAGCATGAGGGGCAGCGCTGAAGCTTTCTTT
14 | - | - | TRBJ1-6 | TRBV19 | CASSPRDRNSPLHF | TGTGCCAGTAGTCCCCGGGACCGTAATTCACCCCTCCACTTT
17 | - | TRBD2 | TRBJ2-5 | TRBV28 | CASSSQELAGGRETQYF | TGTGCCAGCAGCTCCCAGGAGCTAGCGGGGGGGCGGGAGACCCAGTACTTC
14 | few | TRBD2 | TRBJ2-3 | TRBV10-3 | CAIRETSGTDTQYF | TGTGCCATCAGAGAGACTAGCGGCACAGATACGCAGTATTTT
15 | few | - | TRBJ2-3 | TRBV6-1 | CASSEEIAITDTQYF | TGTGCCAGCAGTGAAGAGATTGCCATCACAGATACGCAGTATTTT
12 | once | - | TRBJ1-2 | TRBV25-1 | CASSEGSGGYTF | TGTGCCAGCAGTGAAGGTTCGGGCGGCTACACCTTC
15 | - | - | TRBJ2-2 | TRBV14 | CASSQGPRLTGELFF | TGTGCCAGCAGCCAGGGTCCGCGTCTCACCGGGGAGCTGTTTTTT
18 | - | TRBD2 | TRBJ2-1 | TRBV19 | CASSFRLAGASPYNEQFF | TGTGCCAGTAGTTTCCGACTAGCGGGGGCCTCGCCCTACAATGAGCAGTTCTTC
15 | - | - | TRBJ1-6 | TRBV5-1 | CASSRTAGEDSPLHF | TGCGCCAGCAGCCGGACGGCGGGAGAAGATTCACCCCTCCACTTT
15 | - | - | TRBJ2-3 | TRBV29-1 | CSAIPGVRFTDTQYF | TGCAGCGCCATACCAGGGGTTAGGTTCACAGATACGCAGTATTTT
14 | - | TRBD2 | TRBJ2-3 | TRBV7-3 | CASSSSLAGNTQYF | TGTGCCAGCAGCTCCTCACTAGCGGGGAATACGCAGTATTTT
14 | - | - | TRBJ2-2 | TRBV9 | CASSAQRVPGELFF | TGTGCCAGCAGCGCTCAGAGAGTCCCCGGGGAGCTGTTTTTT
15 | - | TRBD2 | TRBJ2-7 | TRBV7-2 | CASSSRAGGSYEQYF | TGTGCCAGCAGCTCCAGAGCGGGAGGGTCCTACGAGCAGTACTTC
15 | - | TRBD1 | TRBJ1-6 | TRBV19 | CASRPRQGDYSPLHF | TGTGCCAGTAGGCCCAGACAGGGAGATTATTCACCCCTCCACTTT
15 | - | TRBD1 | TRBJ1-1 | TRBV25-1 | CASSTKQGRDTEAFF | TGTGCCAGCAGCACCAAACAGGGGCGTGACACTGAAGCTTTCTTT
15 | - | - | TRBJ1-2 | TRBV7-2 | CASSRRGGGGNGYTF | TGTGCCAGCAGCCGACGCGGTGGGGGGGGGAATGGCTACACCTTC
13 | - | - | TRBJ1-4 | TRBV6-5 | CASSSPPEEKLFF | TGTGCCAGCAGTTCTCCCCCGGAAGAAAAACTGTTTTTT
13 | - | - | TRBJ2-1 | TRBV6-5 | CASRPGGADEQFF | TGTGCCAGCAGACCCGGGGGCGCGGATGAGCAGTTCTTC
12 | - | - | TRBJ2-7 | TRBV28 | CAIQGTTYEQYF | TGTGCCATCCAGGGAACCACCTACGAGCAGTACTTC
13 | - | - | TRBJ1-2 | TRBV5-6 | CASSLWGVYGYTF | TGTGCCAGCAGCTTGTGGGGGGTCTATGGCTACACCTTC
14 | - | - | TRBJ2-7 | TRBV5-1 | CASSPGDSSYEQYF | TGCGCCAGCAGCCCTGGGGACTCCTCCTACGAGCAGTACTTC
17 | - | TRBD2 | TRBJ2-1 | TRBV7-9 | CASSRLAGGPSYNEQFF | TGTGCCAGCAGCAGACTAGCGGGAGGGCCGTCCTACAATGAGCAGTTCTTC
15 | - | TRBD2 | TRBJ2-3 | TRBV11-3 | CASSLSSGGTNTQYF | TGTGCCAGCAGCTTGTCTAGCGGGGGTACGAATACGCAGTATTTT
12 | - | - | TRBJ1-1 | TRBV30 | CAWGVWGAEAFF | TGTGCCTGGGGGGTCTGGGGGGCTGAAGCTTTCTTT
15 | - | TRBD1 | TRBJ2-3 | TRBV6-1 | CASSQRDRGADTQYF | TGTGCCAGCAGTCAAAGGGACAGGGGGGCAGATACGCAGTATTTT
13 | - | - | TRBJ1-1 | TRBV9 | CASSEVVRAEAFF | TGTGCCAGCAGCGAGGTGGTGAGGGCTGAAGCTTTCTTT
16 | - | TRBD1 | TRBJ1-6 | TRBV28 | CASSDALGTGGSPLHF | TGTGCCAGCAGTGACGCGCTTGGGACAGGGGGTTCACCCCTCCACTTT
15 | - | - | TRBJ1-1 | TRBV2 | CASRVKQGMNTEAFF | TGTGCCAGCAGAGTTAAACAGGGCATGAACACTGAAGCTTTCTTT
13 | - | - | TRBJ1-2 | TRBV6-1 | CASRIGQNYGYTF | TGTGCCAGCAGGATCGGACAGAACTATGGCTACACCTTC
13 | few | - | TRBJ2-1 | TRBV29-1 | CSVAPGRHNEQFF | TGCAGCGTCGCGCCGGGACGCCACAATGAGCAGTTCTTC
14 | - | - | TRBJ2-7 | TRBV28 | CATSLAQGINEQYF | TGTGCCACTTCACTAGCCCAGGGGATAAACGAGCAGTACTTC
16 | - | - | TRBJ1-2 | TRBV11-2 | CASSLDASPIGTVYTF | TGTGCCAGCAGCTTGGATGCGAGTCCCATCGGGACCGTCTACACCTTC
14 | - | TRBD1 | TRBJ1-6 | TRBV5-6 | CASSSGQGNSPLHF | TGTGCCAGCAGCTCAGGACAGGGAAACTCACCCCTCCACTTT
14 | - | - | TRBJ2-7 | TRBV18 | CASSPSLGLWEQYF | TGTGCCAGCTCACCATCCCTCGGCTTGTGGGAGCAGTACTTC
16 | - | - | TRBJ2-2 | TRBV30 | CAWSVLASRYTGELFF | TGTGCCTGGAGTGTACTTGCGTCGAGATACACCGGGGAGCTGTTTTTT
15 | - | - | TRBJ1-1 | TRBV30 | CAWSVSAGIGTEAFF | TGTGCCTGGAGTGTATCGGCAGGGATAGGTACTGAAGCTTTCTTT
11 | once | - | TRBJ2-7 | TRBV20-1 | CSARLGTEQYF | TGCAGTGCTAGATTAGGGACCGAGCAGTACTTC
14 | - | - | TRBJ2-7 | TRBV11-2 | CASSLDLTVYEQYF | TGTGCCAGCAGCTTAGATCTTACAGTCTACGAGCAGTACTTC
14 | - | - | TRBJ1-6 | TRBV5-1 | CASSLGGEISPLHF | TGCGCCAGCAGCTTGGGAGGGGAGATTTCACCCCTCCACTTT
15 | - | TRBD1 | TRBJ2-7 | TRBV5-4 | CASSFKTGSSYEQYF | TGTGCCAGCAGTTTCAAGACAGGGAGCTCCTACGAGCAGTACTTC
12 | - | - | TRBJ2-7 | TRBV6-6 | CACHGGGWEQYF | TGTGCCTGCCATGGGGGTGGGTGGGAGCAGTACTTC
14 | - | TRBD1 | TRBJ1-4 | TRBV27 | CASSLSRGAEKLFF | TGTGCCAGCAGTTTGTCCAGGGGGGCCGAAAAACTGTTTTTT
13 | - | - | TRBJ2-1 | TRBV2 | CASSQTGIGEQFF | TGTGCCAGCAGTCAAACAGGGATTGGGGAGCAGTTCTTC
15 | - | - | TRBJ2-1 | TRBV6-5 | CASSLGVISYNEQFF | TGTGCCAGCAGCCTGGGGGTGATTTCCTACAATGAGCAGTTCTTC
12 | - | - | TRBJ2-7 | TRBV10-3 | CAISGQGYEQYF | TGTGCCATCAGTGGTCAGGGGTACGAGCAGTACTTC
15 | - | - | TRBJ1-1 | TRBV6-6 | CASRPFRGGNTEAFF | TGTGCCAGCAGACCTTTCAGGGGAGGGAACACTGAAGCTTTCTTT
14 | - | - | TRBJ2-3 | TRBV9 | CASSVGAYSDTQYF | TGTGCCAGCAGCGTAGGGGCCTATTCGGATACGCAGTATTTT
16 | - | TRBD1 | TRBJ2-3 | TRBV7-3 | CASSPLAGQATDTQYF | TGTGCCAGCAGCCCCTTGGCGGGACAGGCGACAGATACGCAGTATTTT
14 | - | - | TRBJ1-3 | TRBV9 | CASSVRDSGNTIYF | TGTGCCAGCAGCGTAAGGGATAGCGGAAACACCATATATTTT
15 | - | - | TRBJ1-1 | TRBV11-2 | CASSLPTATGPEAFF | TGTGCCAGCAGCTTACCGACAGCCACTGGACCTGAAGCTTTCTTT
15 | once | - | TRBJ1-4 | TRBV6-5 | CASSTSGTGNEKLFF | TGTGCCAGCAGTACGTCCGGGACGGGTAATGAAAAACTGTTTTTT
15 | - | TRBD2 | TRBJ2-1 | TRBV5-1 | CASSVASGGADEQFF | TGCGCCAGCAGCGTCGCTAGCGGGGGGGCGGATGAGCAGTTCTTC
13 | few | - | TRBJ1-1 | TRBV28 | CASKKGLNTEAFF | TGTGCCAGCAAGAAAGGGCTGAACACTGAAGCTTTCTTT
12 | - | - | TRBJ2-1 | TRBV21-1 | CASSTLRPGEFF | TGTGCCAGCAGCACGCTACGACCGGGTGAGTTCTTC
14 | - | - | TRBJ2-5 | TRBV10-1 | CASSDGDVQETQYF | TGCGCCAGCAGTGATGGGGACGTCCAAGAGACCCAGTACTTC
15 | - | - | TRBJ2-1 | TRBV4-2 | CASSQDWDFDNEQFF | TGTGCCAGCAGCCAAGACTGGGACTTTGACAATGAGCAGTTCTTC
15 | few | - | TRBJ2-5 | TRBV9 | CASSVGPQDQETQYF | TGTGCCAGCAGCGTAGGTCCACAGGACCAAGAGACCCAGTACTTC